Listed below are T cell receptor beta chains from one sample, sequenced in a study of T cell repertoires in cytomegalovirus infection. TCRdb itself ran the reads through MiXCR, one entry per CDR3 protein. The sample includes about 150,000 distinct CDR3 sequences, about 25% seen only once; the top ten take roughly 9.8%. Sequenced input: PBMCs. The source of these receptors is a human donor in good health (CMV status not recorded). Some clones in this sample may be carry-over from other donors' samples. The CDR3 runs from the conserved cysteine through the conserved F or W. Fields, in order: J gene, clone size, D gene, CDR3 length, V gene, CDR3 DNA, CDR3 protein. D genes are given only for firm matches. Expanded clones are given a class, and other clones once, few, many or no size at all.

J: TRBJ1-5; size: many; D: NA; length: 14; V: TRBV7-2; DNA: TGTGCCAGCAGCTATACCCAGAGCAATCAGCCCCAGCATTTT; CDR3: CASSYTQSNQPQHF
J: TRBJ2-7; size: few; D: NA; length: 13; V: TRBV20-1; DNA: TGCAGTCCCGTAGGAGGCCCCGGGGACGAGCAGTACTTC; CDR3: CSPVGGPGDEQYF
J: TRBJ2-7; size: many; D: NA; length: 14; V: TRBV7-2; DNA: TGTGCCAGCAGCGCCCGGACGGGGGCATACGAGCAGTACTTC; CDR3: CASSARTGAYEQYF
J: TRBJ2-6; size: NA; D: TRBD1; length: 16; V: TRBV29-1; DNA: TGCAGCGTCTCAGACAGGGAAAGCTCTGGGGCCAACGTCCTGACTTTC; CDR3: CSVSDRESSGANVLTF
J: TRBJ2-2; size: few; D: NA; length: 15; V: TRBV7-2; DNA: TGTGCCAGCAGCTTACAAGGGAGTTTGGGCGGGGAGCTGTTTTTT; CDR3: CASSLQGSLGGELFF
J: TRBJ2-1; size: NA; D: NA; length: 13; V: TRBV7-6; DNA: TGTGCCAGCAGCTTGGGGATAGGGAATGAGCAGTTCTTC; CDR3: CASSLGIGNEQFF
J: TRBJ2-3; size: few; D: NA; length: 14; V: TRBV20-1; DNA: TGCAGTGCTAGACCCCGCCTTTCCACAGATACGCAGTATTTT; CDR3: CSARPRLSTDTQYF
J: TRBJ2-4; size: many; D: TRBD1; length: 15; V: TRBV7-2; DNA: TGTGCCAGCAGCGAAGGGACAGGGGCCAAAAACATTCAGTACTTC; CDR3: CASSEGTGAKNIQYF
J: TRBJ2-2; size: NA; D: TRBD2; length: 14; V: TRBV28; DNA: TGTGCCAGCAGTGAGGGGCTAGCGGCCGGGGAGCTGTTTTTT; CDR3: CASSEGLAAGELFF
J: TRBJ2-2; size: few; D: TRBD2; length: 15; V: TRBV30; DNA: TGTGCCTGGAACCCTAGCGGGATCCTCACCGGGGAGCTGTTTTTT; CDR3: CAWNPSGILTGELFF